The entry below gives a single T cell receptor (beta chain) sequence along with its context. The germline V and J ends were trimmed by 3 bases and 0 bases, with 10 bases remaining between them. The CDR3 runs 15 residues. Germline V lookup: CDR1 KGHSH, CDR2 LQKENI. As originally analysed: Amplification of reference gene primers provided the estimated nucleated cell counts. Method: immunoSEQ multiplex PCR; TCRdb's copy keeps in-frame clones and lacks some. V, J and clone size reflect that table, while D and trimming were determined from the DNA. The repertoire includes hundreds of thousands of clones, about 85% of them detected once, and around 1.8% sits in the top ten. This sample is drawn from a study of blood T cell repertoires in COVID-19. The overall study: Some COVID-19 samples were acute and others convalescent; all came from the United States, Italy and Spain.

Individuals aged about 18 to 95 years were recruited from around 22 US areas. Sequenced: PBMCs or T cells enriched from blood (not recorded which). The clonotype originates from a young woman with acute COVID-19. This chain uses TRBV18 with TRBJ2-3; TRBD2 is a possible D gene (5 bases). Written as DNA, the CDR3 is TGTGCCAGCTCACCGCAGCGGAGTAGCACAGATACGCAGTATTTT. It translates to CASSPQRSSTDTQYF.